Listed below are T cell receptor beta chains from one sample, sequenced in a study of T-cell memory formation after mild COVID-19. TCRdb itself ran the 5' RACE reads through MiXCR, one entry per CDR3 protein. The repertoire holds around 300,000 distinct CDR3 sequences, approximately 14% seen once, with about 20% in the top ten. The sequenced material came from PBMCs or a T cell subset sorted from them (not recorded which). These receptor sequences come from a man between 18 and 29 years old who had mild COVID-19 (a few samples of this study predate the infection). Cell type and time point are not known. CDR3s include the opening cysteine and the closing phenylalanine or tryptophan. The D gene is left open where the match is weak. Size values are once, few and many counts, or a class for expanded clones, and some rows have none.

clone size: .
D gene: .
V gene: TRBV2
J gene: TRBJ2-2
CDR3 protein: CASTGQPGGELFF
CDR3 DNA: TGTGCCAGCACCGGACAGCCTGGCGGGGAGCTGTTTTTT

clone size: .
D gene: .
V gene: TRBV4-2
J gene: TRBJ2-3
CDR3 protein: CASSPSARGGGLTDTQYF
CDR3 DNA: TGTGCCAGCAGCCCCTCAGCGCGTGGGGGGGGCCTCACAGATACGCAGTATTTT

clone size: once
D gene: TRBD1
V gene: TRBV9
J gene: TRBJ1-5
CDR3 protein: CASSVEGATNQPQHF
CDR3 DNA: TGTGCCAGCAGCGTAGAGGGGGCGACGAATCAGCCCCAGCATTTT

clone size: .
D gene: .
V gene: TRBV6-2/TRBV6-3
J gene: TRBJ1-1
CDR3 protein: CATRDEPNTEAFF
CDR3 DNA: TGTGCCACAAGGGACGAGCCCAACACTGAAGCTTTCTTT

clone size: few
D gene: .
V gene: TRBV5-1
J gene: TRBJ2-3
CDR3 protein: CASSLEWANTDTQYF
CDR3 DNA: TGCGCCAGCAGCTTGGAGTGGGCTAACACAGATACGCAGTATTTT

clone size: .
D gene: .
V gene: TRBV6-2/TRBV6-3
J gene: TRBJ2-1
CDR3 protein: CASSFSGNNEQFF
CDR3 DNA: TGTGCCAGCAGTTTTAGCGGAAACAATGAGCAGTTCTTC

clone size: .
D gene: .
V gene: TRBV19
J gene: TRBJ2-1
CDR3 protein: CATKTNSEQFF
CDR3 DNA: TGTGCCACCAAGACCAACAGTGAGCAGTTCTTC

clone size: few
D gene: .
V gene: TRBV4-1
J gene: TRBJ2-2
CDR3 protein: CASSQEGRTANTGELFF
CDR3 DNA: TGCGCCAGCAGTCAAGAAGGCCGGACAGCTAACACCGGGGAGCTGTTTTTT

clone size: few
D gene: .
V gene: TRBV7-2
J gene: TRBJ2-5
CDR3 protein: CASSPRVSSGETQYF
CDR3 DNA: TGTGCCAGCAGCCCTAGGGTGTCGTCCGGGGAGACCCAGTACTTC

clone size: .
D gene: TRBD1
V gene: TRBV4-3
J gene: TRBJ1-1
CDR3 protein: CASSQEQGPAFF
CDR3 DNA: TGCGCCAGCAGCCAAGAACAGGGGCCAGCTTTCTTT

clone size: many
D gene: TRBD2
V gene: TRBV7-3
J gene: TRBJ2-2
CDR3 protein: CASSPLPPSGGRGGTAGELFF
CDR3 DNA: TGTGCCAGCAGCCCCCTACCCCCTAGCGGGGGCCGAGGAGGGACCGCCGGGGAGCTGTTTTTT

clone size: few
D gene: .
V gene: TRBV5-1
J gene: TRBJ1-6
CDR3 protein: CASSLQGQGDSPLHF
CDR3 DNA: TGCGCCAGCAGCCTTCAGGGCCAGGGAGATTCACCCCTCCACTTT

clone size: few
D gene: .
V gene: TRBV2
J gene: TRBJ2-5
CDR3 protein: CASSAEGGGETQYF
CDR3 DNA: TGTGCCAGCAGTGCAGAGGGAGGGGGAGAGACCCAGTACTTC

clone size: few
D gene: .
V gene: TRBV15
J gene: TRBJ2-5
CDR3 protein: CATSNSRQQETQYF
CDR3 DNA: TGTGCCACCAGCAATTCCAGACAGCAAGAGACCCAGTACTTC

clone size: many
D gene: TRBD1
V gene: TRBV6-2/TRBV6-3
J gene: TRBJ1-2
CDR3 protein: CASTTGQGYGYTF
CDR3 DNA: TGTGCCAGCACCACGGGACAGGGCTATGGCTACACCTTC

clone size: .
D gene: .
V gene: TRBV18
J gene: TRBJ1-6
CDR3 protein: CASSHTDRDSPLHF
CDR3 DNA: TGTGCCAGCTCCCATACTGACCGCGATTCACCCCTCCACTTT

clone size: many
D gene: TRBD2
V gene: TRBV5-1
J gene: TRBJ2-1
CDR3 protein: CASSLGTSGGQLF
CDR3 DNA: TGCGCCAGCAGCTTGGGGACTAGCGGGGGACAGCTCTTC

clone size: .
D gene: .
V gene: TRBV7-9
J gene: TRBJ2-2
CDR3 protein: CASSPQLAGELFF
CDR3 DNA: TGTGCCAGCAGCCCTCAGCTAGCCGGGGAGCTGTTTTTT

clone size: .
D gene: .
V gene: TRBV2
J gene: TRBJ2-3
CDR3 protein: CASSDLRTLGTDTQYF
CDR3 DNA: TGTGCCAGCAGTGACCTAAGGACACTGGGCACAGATACGCAGTATTTT

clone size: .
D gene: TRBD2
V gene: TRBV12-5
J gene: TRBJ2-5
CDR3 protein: CASGLRGGLETQYF
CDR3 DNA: TGTGCTAGTGGTTTGCGGGGGGGCCTGGAGACCCAGTACTTC

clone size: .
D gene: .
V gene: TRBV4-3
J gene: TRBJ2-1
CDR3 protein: CASSLNSFSYNEQFF
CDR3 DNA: TGCGCCAGCAGCCTGAACTCTTTCTCCTACAATGAGCAGTTCTTC

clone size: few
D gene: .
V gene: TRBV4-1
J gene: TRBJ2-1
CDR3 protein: CASSQDSGKAEQFF
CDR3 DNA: TGCGCCAGCAGCCAAGATTCCGGGAAGGCCGAGCAGTTCTTC

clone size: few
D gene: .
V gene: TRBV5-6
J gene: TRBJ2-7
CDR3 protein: CASTLGGEQYF
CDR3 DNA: TGTGCCAGCACCCTGGGGGGCGAGCAGTACTTC

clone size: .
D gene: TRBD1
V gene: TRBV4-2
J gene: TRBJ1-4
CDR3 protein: CASSQEGGTGGGKLFF
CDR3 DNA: TGTGCCAGCAGCCAAGAGGGGGGCACAGGGGGCGGAAAACTGTTTTTT

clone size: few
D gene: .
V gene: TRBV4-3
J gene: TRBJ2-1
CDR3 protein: CASSQDLKTGQFF
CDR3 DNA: TGCGCCAGCAGCCAAGATCTTAAGACAGGGCAGTTCTTC

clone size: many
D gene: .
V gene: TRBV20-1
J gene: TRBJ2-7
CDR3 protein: CSARAGQYYEQYF
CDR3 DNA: TGCAGTGCTAGAGCCGGACAGTACTACGAGCAGTACTTC

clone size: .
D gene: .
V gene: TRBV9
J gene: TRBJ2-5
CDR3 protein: CASSVGGAVGQTQYF
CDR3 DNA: TGTGCCAGCAGCGTAGGAGGGGCCGTCGGACAGACCCAGTACTTC

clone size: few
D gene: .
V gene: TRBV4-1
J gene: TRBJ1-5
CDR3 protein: CASSQGAFGRGQPQHF
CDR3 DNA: TGCGCCAGCAGCCAAGGGGCCTTTGGGAGGGGACAGCCCCAGCATTTT

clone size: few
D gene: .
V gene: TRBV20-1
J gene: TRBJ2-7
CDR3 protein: CSARGGGGSYEQYF
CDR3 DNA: TGCAGTGCTCGTGGGGGGGGCGGCAGTTACGAGCAGTACTTC

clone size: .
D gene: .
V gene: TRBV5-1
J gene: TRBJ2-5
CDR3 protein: CASSPDREQETQYF
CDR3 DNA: TGCGCCAGCAGCCCGGACAGAGAACAAGAGACCCAGTACTTC

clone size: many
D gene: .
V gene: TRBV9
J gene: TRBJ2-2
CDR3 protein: CASSVENTGELFF
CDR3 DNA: TGTGCCAGCAGCGTAGAGAACACCGGGGAGCTGTTTTTT

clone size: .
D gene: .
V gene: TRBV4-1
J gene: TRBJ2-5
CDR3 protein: CASSQVRRAEETQYF
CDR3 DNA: TGCGCCAGCAGCCAAGTTCGCAGGGCGGAGGAGACCCAGTACTTC

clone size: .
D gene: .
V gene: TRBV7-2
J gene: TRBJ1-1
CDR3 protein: CASSPEGFGPGSF
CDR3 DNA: .

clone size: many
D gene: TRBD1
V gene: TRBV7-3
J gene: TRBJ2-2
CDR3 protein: CASSSVRTGDPGELFF
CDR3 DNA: TGTGCCAGCAGCTCTGTCCGGACAGGGGATCCCGGGGAGCTGTTTTTT

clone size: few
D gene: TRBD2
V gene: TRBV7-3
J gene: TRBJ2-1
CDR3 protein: CASSSGLAGTEQFF
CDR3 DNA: TGTGCCAGCAGCTCTGGACTAGCGGGCACCGAGCAGTTCTTC

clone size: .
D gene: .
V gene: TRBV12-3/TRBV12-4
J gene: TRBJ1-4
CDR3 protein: CASSFGGENEKLFF
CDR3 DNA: TGTGCCAGCAGTTTTGGGGGCGAAAATGAAAAACTGTTTTTT

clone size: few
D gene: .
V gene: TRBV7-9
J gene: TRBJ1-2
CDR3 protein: CASSFLRVPGYTF
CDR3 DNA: TGTGCCAGCAGTTTTCTCAGGGTCCCTGGCTACACCTTC

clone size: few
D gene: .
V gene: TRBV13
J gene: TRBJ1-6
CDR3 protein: CASSLEGHRYNSPLHF
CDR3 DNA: TGTGCCAGCAGCTTAGAGGGACATAGATATAATTCACCCCTCCACTTT

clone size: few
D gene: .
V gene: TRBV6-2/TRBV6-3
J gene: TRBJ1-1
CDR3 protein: CASTPRTDPGTEAFF
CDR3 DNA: TGTGCCAGCACCCCCAGGACGGATCCCGGCACTGAAGCTTTCTTT

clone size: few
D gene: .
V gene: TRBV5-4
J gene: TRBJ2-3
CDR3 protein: CASSYSSGSADTQYF
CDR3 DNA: TGTGCCAGCAGTTATTCGTCTGGGTCGGCAGATACGCAGTATTTT

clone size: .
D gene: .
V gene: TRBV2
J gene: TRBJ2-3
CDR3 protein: CANRRTLTDTQYF
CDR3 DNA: TGTGCCAACAGAAGGACCCTCACAGATACGCAGTATTTT

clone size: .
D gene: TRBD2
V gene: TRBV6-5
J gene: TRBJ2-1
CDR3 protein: CASSPGLAGGAYNEQFF
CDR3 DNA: TGTGCCAGCAGCCCGGGACTAGCAGGCGGCGCCTACAATGAGCAGTTCTTC

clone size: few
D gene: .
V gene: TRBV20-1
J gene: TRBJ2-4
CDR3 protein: CSVSGLAKNIQYF
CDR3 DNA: TGCAGTGTTAGCGGCCTAGCCAAAAACATTCAGTACTTC

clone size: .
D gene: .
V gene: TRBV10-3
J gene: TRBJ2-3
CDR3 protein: CAISKLGSTDTQYF
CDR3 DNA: TGTGCCATCAGTAAACTAGGGAGCACAGATACGCAGTATTTT

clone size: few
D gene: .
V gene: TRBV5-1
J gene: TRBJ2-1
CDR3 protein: CASSSQLNEQFF
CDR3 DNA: TGCGCCAGCAGCTCCCAGCTCAATGAGCAGTTCTTC

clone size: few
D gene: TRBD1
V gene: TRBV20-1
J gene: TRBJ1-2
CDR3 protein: CSAAGQGFAGYTF
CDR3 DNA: TGCAGTGCGGCGGGACAGGGGTTTGCTGGCTACACCTTC

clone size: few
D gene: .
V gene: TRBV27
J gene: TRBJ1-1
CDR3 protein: CASSSHPGRGEGTEAFF
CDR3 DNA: TGTGCCAGCAGTTCGCACCCGGGCCGGGGGGAGGGAACTGAAGCTTTCTTT

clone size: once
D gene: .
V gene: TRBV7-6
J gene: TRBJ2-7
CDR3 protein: CASSLLPPDSYEQYF
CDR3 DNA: TGTGCCAGCAGCTTACTCCCACCCGACTCCTACGAGCAGTACTTC

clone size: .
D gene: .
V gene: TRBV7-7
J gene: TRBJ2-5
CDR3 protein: CASSRSGRGLGTQYF
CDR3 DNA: TGTGCTAGCAGCCGATCCGGGCGGGGGCTTGGGACCCAGTACTTC

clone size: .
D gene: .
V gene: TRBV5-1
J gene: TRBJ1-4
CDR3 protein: CASSWANSGEKLFF
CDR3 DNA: TGCGCCAGCAGCTGGGCGAATAGTGGCGAAAAACTGTTTTTT

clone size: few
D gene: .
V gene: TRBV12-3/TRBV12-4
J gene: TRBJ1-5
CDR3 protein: CASSLFNQPQHF
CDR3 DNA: TGTGCCAGCAGTTTATTCAATCAGCCCCAGCATTTT

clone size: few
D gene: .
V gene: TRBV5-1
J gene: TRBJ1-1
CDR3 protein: CASKKGVDTEAFF
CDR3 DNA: TGCGCCAGCAAAAAGGGAGTGGACACTGAAGCTTTCTTT

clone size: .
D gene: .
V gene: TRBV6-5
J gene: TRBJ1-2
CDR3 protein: CASSYSTGIGYTF
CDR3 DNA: TGTGCCAGCAGTTACTCGACAGGAATTGGCTACACCTTC

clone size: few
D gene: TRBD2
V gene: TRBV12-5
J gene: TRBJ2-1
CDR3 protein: CASGFSPGLAGAYNEQFF
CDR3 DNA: TGTGCTAGTGGTTTCTCGCCGGGACTAGCGGGGGCCTACAATGAGCAGTTCTTC

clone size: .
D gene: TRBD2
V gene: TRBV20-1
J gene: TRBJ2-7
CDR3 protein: CSAPSGAIYEQYF
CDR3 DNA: TGCAGTGCTCCCAGCGGGGCCATCTACGAGCAGTACTTC